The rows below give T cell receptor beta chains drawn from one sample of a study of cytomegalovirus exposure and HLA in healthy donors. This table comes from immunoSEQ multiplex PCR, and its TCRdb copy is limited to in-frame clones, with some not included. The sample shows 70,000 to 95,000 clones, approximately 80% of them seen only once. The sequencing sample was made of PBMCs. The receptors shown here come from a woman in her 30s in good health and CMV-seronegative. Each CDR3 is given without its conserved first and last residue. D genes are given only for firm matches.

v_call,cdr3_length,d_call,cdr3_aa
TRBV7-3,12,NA,ASSLRGNQETQY
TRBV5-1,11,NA,ASSSSKGDEQF
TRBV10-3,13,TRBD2,AIRPLAGVGHEQF
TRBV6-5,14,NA,ASSYFSSSSTDTQY
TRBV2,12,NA,ASSVLPGSGTQY
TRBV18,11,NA,ASSPTNNYGYT
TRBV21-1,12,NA,ASSLRGPNTEAF
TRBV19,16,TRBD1,ASSPPAGQGVVDEKLF
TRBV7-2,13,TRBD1,ASSFRLQGNSPLH
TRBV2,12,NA,ASIPRALGTEAF
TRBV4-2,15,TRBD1,ASSSRGTGTNTGELF
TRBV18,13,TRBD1,ASSKGQGPGNTIY
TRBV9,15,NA,ASSARGDTLGKNIQY
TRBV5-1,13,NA,ASSLTETSYNEQF
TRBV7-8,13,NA,ASSLAPAANYGYT
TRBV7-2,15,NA,ASSLGGGGDSYNEQF
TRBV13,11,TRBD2,ASSAGLANEQF
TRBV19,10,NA,ASSPANYGYT
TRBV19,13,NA,ASSKSGSVGYGYT
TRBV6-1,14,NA,ASSERQSASGNTIY
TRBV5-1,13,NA,ASSLDPNRVEKLF
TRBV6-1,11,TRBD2,ASRRELRETQY
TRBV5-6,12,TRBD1,ASGGTGGASEQF
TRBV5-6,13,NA,ASSLILSGPYEQY
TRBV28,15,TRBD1,ASSAIGKPGQGSGYT
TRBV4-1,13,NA,ASSQDRSYDTEAF
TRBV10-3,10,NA,AISKAQETQY
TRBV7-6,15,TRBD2,ASSPLAGVISKNIQY
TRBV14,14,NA,ASSQNNRSSYNEQF
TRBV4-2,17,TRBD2,ASSPPGGGLAGDFYEQY
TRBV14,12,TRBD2,ASSLSSGSYEQY
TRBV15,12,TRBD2,ATSREISGRAGF
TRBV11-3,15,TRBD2,ASSPSLTSGSPDTQY
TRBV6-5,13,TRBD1,ASSWAGTGDNEQF
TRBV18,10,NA,ASSPQGQQQY